Presented here are 10 T cell receptor beta chains from one specimen sequenced in a study of shared clonotypes between healthy human individuals. The assay was immunoSEQ multiplex PCR, and TCRdb's table has in-frame clones only and misses some. The sample records 2.5 million or so clones, around nine tenths being singletons. The specimen was naive CD4+ T cells sorted from blood. Subset of the sample: CD45RA+ positively selected. These receptors came from a man aged 18 to 30 in good health.

V gene TRBV28 combines with J gene TRBJ2-7; D may be TRBD2 (5 bases). V gave up 6 bases and J gave up 4 bases, with 13 bases separating them. The CDR3 runs 13 residues. Germline V lookup: CDR1 MDHEN, CDR2 SYDVKM. In DNA form, the CDR3 reads TGTGCCAGCAGATCTAGAGGGCCTTACGAGCAGTACTTC. Amino acid sequence: CASRSRGPYEQYF.

This chain joins TRBV4-1 and TRBJ1-1; weak D call: TRBD1 (5 bases). The CDR3 length is 13 residues. Germline V CDR1 and CDR2: MGHRA, YSYEKL. The V gene lost 3 bases and the J gene lost 11 bases, with 16 bases spanning the gap. The CDR3 protein is CASSQAQGPFAFF. CDR3 DNA sequence: TGCGCCAGCAGCCAGGCCCAGGGACCTTTTGCTTTCTTT.

This chain joins TRBV5-1 and TRBJ2-1; D might be TRBD1 (6 bases). V shed 0 bases and J shed 7 bases, with 14 bases lying between them. This CDR3 contains 15 residues. Germline V CDR1 and CDR2: SGHRS, YFSETQ. In DNA form, the CDR3 reads TGCGCCAGCAGCTTGGCAGGGGTATTCGGGAATGAGCAGTTCTTC. Protein product: CASSLAGVFGNEQFF.

This rearrangement joins TRBV2 to TRBJ1-1, with a weak D call TRBD1 (6 bases). Germline lookup yields CDR1 SNHLY and CDR2 FYNNEI. The germline V and J ends were trimmed by 8 bases and 1 base, with 8 bases remaining between them. CDR3 length equals 12 residues. The chain's CDR3 is CASRTANTEAFF. In DNA, the CDR3 is TGTGCCAGCCGGACAGCGAACACTGAAGCTTTCTTT.

This clone was seen a single time. This rearrangement joins TRBV6-1 to TRBJ1-2; D is uncertain. CDR3 length: 15 residues. Trimming took 6 bases from V and 0 from J, leaving 14 bases between them. Per the germline V gene, CDR1 is MNHNS and CDR2 is SASEGT. The CDR3 nucleotides read TGTGCCAGCAGAACCTCGACGGGGTCTAACTATGGCTACACCTTC. This translates into CASRTSTGSNYGYTF.

V is TRBV10-2 and J is TRBJ2-5; D is unclear. V lost 3 bases to trimming and J lost 4 bases, with 9 bases between them. Germline values: CDR1 WSHSY, CDR2 SAAADI. The CDR3 consists of 13 residues. CDR3 sequence reads: CASSDTPAETQYF. CDR3 bases: TGCGCCAGCAGTGATACCCCCGCAGAGACCCAGTACTTC.

This clone occurred once. The chain has TRBV5-1 and TRBJ2-7, with 13 positions matching TRBD2. The germline CDR1 and CDR2 sequences are SGHRS and YFSETQ. Unmatched junction bases numbered 8, after V lost 0 bases and J lost 5 bases. The CDR3 runs 17 residues. CDR3 DNA sequence: TGCGCCAGCAGCTTGGAACTAGCGGGGGGGCCTAGGAACGAGCAGTACTTC. Protein: CASSLELAGGPRNEQYF.

This sequence joins TRBV28 and TRBJ1-1; a possible D gene is TRBD1 (6 bases). The germline V and J ends were trimmed by 5 bases and 6 bases, with 19 bases remaining between them. The CDR3 sequence is 15 residues long. CDR1 and CDR2 from the germline V gene are MDHEN and SYDVKM. The CDR3 loop is CASSAHQGMGSEAFF. The CDR3 nucleotides read TGTGCCAGCAGTGCCCATCAGGGGATGGGTTCTGAAGCTTTCTTT.

The chain recombines TRBV2 with TRBJ2-3, with TRBD1 matching over 7 bases. The CDR3 length is 15 residues. CDR1 is SNHLY, CDR2 FYNNEI, per germline. V was clipped by 7 bases and J by 0 bases; unmatched bases: 7. The CDR3: CASKRPGQSTDTQYF. The CDR3, as DNA: TGTGCCAGCAAACGACCGGGACAGAGCACAGATACGCAGTATTTT.

This clone was picked up a small number of times. The J gene is TRBJ1-6, the V gene TRBV6-1, with D perhaps matching TRBD1 (6 bases). This CDR3 is built from 13 residues. The V and J ends lost 6 bases and 10 bases respectively, with 13 bases between them. Germline CDR1 MNHNS, CDR2 SASEGT. Here the CDR3 reads CASRQGLVSPLHF. In nucleotides, the CDR3 is TGTGCCAGCAGACAGGGACTAGTCTCACCCCTCCACTTT.